This record concerns one T cell receptor beta chain sequence. Germline V gene sequence: CDR1 MNHEY, CDR2 SMNVEV (reference sequence). CDR3 size: 14 residues. These data originate in a study of monozygotic twins with inflammatory bowel disease. TCRdb reprocessed the 5' RACE reads; each CDR3 protein has one entry and no DNA is given. With fewer than 350,000 distinct CDR3 sequences in the sample, the ten largest clones hold under 2.5%. Sequenced: blood. The chain joins TRBV27 to TRBJ2-3; TCRdb gives TRBD1 as the D gene, but with no DNA this cannot be confirmed. The origin of this receptor is a human donor with ulcerative colitis or Crohn's disease, or a healthy co-twin of an affected twin (not recorded which). CDR3 protein: CASSSLGTTDTQYF.